This T cell receptor beta chain comes out of a study of blood T cell repertoires in COVID-19 (dated by TCRdb to 2018 to 2021). Regarding the study in general: Samples from collaborators originated in the United States, Italy and Spain and spanned both the acute and convalescent phases of COVID-19. HLA class I and class II types, where available, came from metadata supplied by the sample provider rather than from assay-based typing. Deeply sampled blood TCRbeta repertoires from subjects exposed to, actively infected with, or recovered from COVID-19 were included in the dataset. The prospective study material was composed of cDNA or gDNA derived from T cells, B-cell-depleted T cells, or PBMCs. A de-identified subject ID, COVID-19 status, age in years and sex were almost always included in the sample metadata. The samples were drawn from two sources: the first 160 participants of the ongoing ImmuneRACE study, and approximately 1,300 subjects contributed by 6 global collaborators. The repertoires were released in a freely available public database meant as a resource for research on the immune response to SARS-CoV-2.

The paper's findings and limits, for the study overall: The amount of clinical and demographic metadata varied by source and participant and was provided uncurated.

The collaborating institutions used their own protocols to collect whole blood in K2EDTA tubes. Collaborator samples were shipped for TCRbeta analysis as frozen whole blood, isolated PBMCs, or DNA extracted from either sample type. TCRbeta CDR3 regions were amplified from genomic DNA using the immunoSEQ Assay, a bias-controlled multiplex PCR. In the source study's methods: Within the assay, amplification of reference gene primers was used to estimate how many nucleated cells each sample contained. To quantify the absolute abundance of each unique TCRbeta CDR3 rearrangement, sequence reads were collapsed and filtered. For each sample, productive Simpson clonality was calculated as the square root of Simpson's diversity index across productive rearrangements. This is the immuneACCESS table as TCRdb keeps it, with only in-frame sequences that have V and J called. A part of the clones is gone; compared with another copy, unresolved V genes explain less than half, and the rest is unexplained. That table is the source of V, J and clone size, and D and trimming were worked out from the DNA. The sample includes 120,000 to 150,000 clones, with 88% observed a single time. Of the sample, 2% to 2.5% falls within the top ten clones.

The CDR3 spans 14 residues, from the cysteine through the phenylalanine. Just the 42-base CDR3 DNA is kept, in frame starting at base 1. Based on the germline V gene, the CDR1 and CDR2 sequences are KGHSH and LQKENI. V is cut by 2 bases and J by 1 base, and the space between the germline ends is 5 bases. Points on this clone: The clone's antigen remains unknown. Base qualities were left out, and no much larger clone turns up one base away.

Specimen: peripheral blood. Recombination linked TRBV18 to TRBJ2-2; too little of a D gene remains to name it. The clonotype was recovered from a human donor in a cohort sampled during active COVID-19. The nucleotides are TGTGCCAGCTCACCAACGGTGAACACCGGGGAGCTGTTTTTT. Its translation is CASSPTVNTGELFF.